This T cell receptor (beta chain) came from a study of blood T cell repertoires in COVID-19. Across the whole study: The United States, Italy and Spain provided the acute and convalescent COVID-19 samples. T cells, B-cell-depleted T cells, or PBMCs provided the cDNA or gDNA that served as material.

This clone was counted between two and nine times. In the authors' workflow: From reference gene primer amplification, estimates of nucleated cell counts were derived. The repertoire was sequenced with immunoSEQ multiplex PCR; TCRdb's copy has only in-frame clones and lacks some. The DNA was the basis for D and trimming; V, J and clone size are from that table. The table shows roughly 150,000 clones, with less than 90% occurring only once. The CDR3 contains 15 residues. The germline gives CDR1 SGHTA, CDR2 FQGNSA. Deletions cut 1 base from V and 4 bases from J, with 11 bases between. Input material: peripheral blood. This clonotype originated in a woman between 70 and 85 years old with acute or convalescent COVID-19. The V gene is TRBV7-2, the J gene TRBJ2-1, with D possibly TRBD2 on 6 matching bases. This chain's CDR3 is CASSLVAGRYNEQFF. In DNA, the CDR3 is TGTGCCAGCAGCTTAGTTGCGGGGAGGTACAATGAGCAGTTCTTC.